A single sample gave rise to the 3 T cell receptor beta chains below, sequenced in a study of T cells in Graves' hyperthyroidism and ophthalmopathy. Amplified regions were TCR beta CDR3 sequences from RNA transcripts. Primed by the HTBI set, a first-round RT-PCR was run on the TCR CDR3. TCRdb itself ran the multiplex PCR reads through MiXCR, one entry per CDR3 protein. The sample consists of 650,000 to 750,000 distinct CDR3 sequences, around 13% of them appearing once. Sequencing was performed on blood. The receptors were sampled from a woman between 18 and 29 years old with Graves' hyperthyroidism.

This clonotype was seen at least ten times. The chain combines TRBV7-9 with TRBJ2-2; 7 nucleotides agree with TRBD2. J lost 7 bases, V lost 3 bases, and 11 bases had no gene match. CDR3 length: 16 residues. CDR1 and CDR2 from the germline V gene are SEHNR and FQNEAQ (reference sequence). The CDR3 region is CASSFVPGLTGGELFF. DNA for the CDR3: TGTGCCAGCAGCTTTGTCCCGGGACTAACTGGCGGGGAGCTGTTTTTT. Full variable domain (outside the CDR3, taken from reference TRBV7-9 and TRBJ2-2): DTGVSQNPRHKITKRGQNVTFRCDPISEHNRLYWYRQTLGQGPEFLTYFQNEAQLEKSRLLSDRFSAERPKGSFSTLEIQRTEQGDSAMYLCASSFVPGLTGGELFFGEGSRLTVL.

The CDR3 here is CASSQEERAARETQYF. The CDR3 region has the DNA TGTGCCAGCAGCCAAGAAGAGCGGGCAGCCCGGGAGACCCAGTACTTC. This sequence joins TRBV3-1 and TRBJ2-5; tentatively, D is TRBD2 (6 bases). The CDR3 totals 16 residues. Trimming left V 0 bases short and J 5 bases short, with 16 bases between. The germline V gene has CDR1 LGHDT and CDR2 YNNKEL (reference sequence).

This clonotype appeared a few times. The chain recombines TRBV20-1 with TRBJ2-1; 8 positions agree with TRBD2. J gave up 3 bases and V 5 bases, and 9 bases lay outside the gene matches. The germline CDR1 and CDR2 sequences are DFQATT and SNEGSKA (reference sequence). The CDR3 sequence is 15 residues long. The CDR3: CSALLAALVYNEQFF. The CDR3 coding sequence is TGCAGTGCTTTACTAGCGGCCCTTGTCTACAATGAGCAGTTCTTC.